The present TCR beta chain was sequenced within a study of blood T cell repertoires in COVID-19. Study information: The United States, Italy and Spain were the sources of the acute and convalescent COVID-19 samples. PBMCs, B-cell-depleted T cells, or T cells provided the cDNA or gDNA that made up the material.

The V gene lost 5 bases and the J gene lost 5 bases, with 11 bases spanning the gap. Germline V lookup: CDR1 SGHVS, CDR2 FQNEAQ. This CDR3 has 13 amino acids. Methods used by the authors: Cell counts per sample came from amplifying reference gene primers. The data were produced by immunoSEQ multiplex PCR, yet TCRdb's version contains in-frame clones alone and is incomplete. From that table come the V and J calls and clone size; the DNA was used to work out D and trimming. This table holds 290,000 or so clones, roughly 87% found once. The clonotype originates from a man between 18 and 29 years old with active or convalescent COVID-19. Sample: peripheral blood. The rearrangement uses TRBV7-8 and TRBJ2-3; D assignment may be TRBD1 or TRBD2 (6 bases each). The CDR3 nucleotides are TGTGCCAGCAGCCGGGGGCACAAAGATACGCAGTATTTT. This codes for CASSRGHKDTQYF. The complete variable domain, with remaining parts taken from reference TRBV7-8 and TRBJ2-3, reads GAGVSQSPRYKVAKRGQDVALRCDPISGHVSLFWYQQALGQGPEFLTYFQNEAQLDKSGLPSDRFFAERPEGSVSTLKIQRTQQEDSAVYLCASSRGHKDTQYFGPGTRLTVL.